This T cell receptor (beta chain) was recorded in a study of Graves' ophthalmopathy and Graves' hyperthyroidism. The overall study: Absence of ophthalmopathy within 18 months of follow-up defined stable hyperthyroidism.

The sequenced template was RNA, covering the TCR beta CDR3 region. RT-PCR was first run with HTBI primers, then multiplex PCR in a second round. MiXCR, run by TCRdb on the multiplex PCR reads, gives a single entry per CDR3 protein. The table records approximately 1.2 million distinct CDR3 sequences, about 36% of them present only once. In the case of this clonotype: What it recognizes is unknown.

The study recruited hyperthyroidism patients aged 18 to 65 who were newly diagnosed, under 2 months' duration. None of the included patients had other autoimmune diseases, uncontrolled infections, pregnancy or lactation, as these led to exclusion. Findings and caveats of the study: Most expanded clonotypes in thyroid above 0.001 frequency also showed up in blood.

This CDR3 contains 12 residues. Germline V gene sequence: CDR1 SEHNR, CDR2 FQNEAQ (reference sequence). Deletions cut 4 bases from V and 4 bases from J, with 6 bases between. The chain carries TRBV7-9 and TRBJ2-3; D is uncertain. The sequencing sample was made of peripheral blood or thyroid tissue (not recorded which). This clonotype was sampled from an adult man with Graves' hyperthyroidism. In DNA, the CDR3 is TGTGCCAGCAGCTGGGTAGCAGATACGCAGTATTTT. This encodes CASSWVADTQYF.